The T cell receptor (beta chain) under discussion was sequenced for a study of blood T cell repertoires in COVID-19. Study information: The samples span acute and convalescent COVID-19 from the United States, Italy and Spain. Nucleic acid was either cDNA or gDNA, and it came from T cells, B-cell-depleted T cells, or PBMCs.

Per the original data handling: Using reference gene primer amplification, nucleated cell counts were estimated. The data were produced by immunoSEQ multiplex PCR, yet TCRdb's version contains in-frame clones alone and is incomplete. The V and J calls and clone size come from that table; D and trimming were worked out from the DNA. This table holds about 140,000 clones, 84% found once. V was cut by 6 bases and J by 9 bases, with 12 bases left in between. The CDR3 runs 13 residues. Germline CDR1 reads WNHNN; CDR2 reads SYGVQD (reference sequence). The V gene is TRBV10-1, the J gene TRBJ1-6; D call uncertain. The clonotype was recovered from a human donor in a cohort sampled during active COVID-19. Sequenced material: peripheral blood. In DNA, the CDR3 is TGCGCCAGCAGATCAGAGGGTGGTTCACCCCTCCACTTT. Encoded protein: CASRSEGGSPLHF.